Listed below are T cell receptor beta chains from one sample, sequenced in a study of cytomegalovirus exposure and HLA in healthy donors. Produced via immunoSEQ multiplex PCR; TCRdb's table is partial and in-frame only. This sample has 110,000 or so clones; around four fifths occur once, and the top ten carry roughly 8%. Sequencing was done on a sample of PBMCs. The receptors shown here come from a woman in her forties or fifties in good health and CMV-seropositive. CDR3s include the opening cysteine and the closing phenylalanine or tryptophan. Each record gives: CDR3 protein, CDR3 DNA, D gene, clone size, J gene, V gene. A D gene is named only where the DNA matches it firmly. Not every row has a clone size; where given, it reads once, few, many or a size class.

CDR3aa: CASSSGVSDTQYF; CDR3nt: TGTGCCAGCAGCTCCGGGGTTAGTGATACGCAGTATTTT; d_gene: NA; abundance: NA; j_gene: TRBJ2-3; v_gene: TRBV7-9
CDR3aa: CASSLSGNQPQHF; CDR3nt: TGTGCCAGCAGCCTCTCCGGCAATCAGCCCCAGCATTTT; d_gene: NA; abundance: NA; j_gene: TRBJ1-5; v_gene: TRBV7-3
CDR3aa: CASSLLRTRGTDTQYF; CDR3nt: TGCGCCAGCAGCTTGCTTCGGACTAGGGGCACAGATACGCAGTATTTT; d_gene: TRBD2; abundance: NA; j_gene: TRBJ2-3; v_gene: TRBV5-1
CDR3aa: CASSQGPGYNSPLHF; CDR3nt: TGCGCCAGCAGCCAAGGTCCAGGCTATAATTCACCCCTCCACTTT; d_gene: NA; abundance: NA; j_gene: TRBJ1-6; v_gene: TRBV4-1
CDR3aa: CASSPDVGAYQETQYF; CDR3nt: TGTGCCAGCAGCCCGGATGTGGGGGCGTACCAAGAGACCCAGTACTTC; d_gene: NA; abundance: NA; j_gene: TRBJ2-5; v_gene: TRBV5-6
CDR3aa: CASSLVGRESDTQYF; CDR3nt: TGTGCCAGCAGCTTAGTGGGGCGGGAGTCTGATACGCAGTATTTT; d_gene: TRBD2; abundance: NA; j_gene: TRBJ2-3; v_gene: TRBV7-2
CDR3aa: CASSFGGTGAGGPQHF; CDR3nt: TGTGCCAGCAGCTTCGGGGGTACAGGGGCTGGGGGGCCCCAGCATTTT; d_gene: TRBD1; abundance: NA; j_gene: TRBJ1-5; v_gene: TRBV5-4
CDR3aa: CASSGQGYGEKLFF; CDR3nt: TGTGCCAGCAGCGGACAGGGGTACGGTGAAAAACTGTTTTTT; d_gene: TRBD1; abundance: NA; j_gene: TRBJ1-4; v_gene: TRBV7-9
CDR3aa: CASSWTSGGETQYF; CDR3nt: TGCGCCAGCAGCTGGACTAGCGGGGGTGAGACCCAGTACTTC; d_gene: TRBD2; abundance: NA; j_gene: TRBJ2-5; v_gene: TRBV5-1
CDR3aa: CASYTGTQGNTIYF; CDR3nt: TGCGCCAGCTATACCGGGACACAAGGAAACACCATATATTTT; d_gene: NA; abundance: NA; j_gene: TRBJ1-3; v_gene: TRBV5-1
CDR3aa: CASSTRQGDNQPQHF; CDR3nt: TGTGCCAGCAGTACCCGACAGGGGGACAATCAGCCCCAGCATTTT; d_gene: TRBD1; abundance: NA; j_gene: TRBJ1-5; v_gene: TRBV7-2
CDR3aa: CAISDEQGAGNTIYF; CDR3nt: TGTGCCATCAGTGATGAACAGGGGGCTGGAAACACCATATATTTT; d_gene: TRBD1; abundance: NA; j_gene: TRBJ1-3; v_gene: TRBV10-3
CDR3aa: CASSFSSGGVNTGELFF; CDR3nt: TGCGCCAGCAGCTTCTCCAGCGGGGGGGTGAACACCGGGGAGCTGTTTTTT; d_gene: TRBD2; abundance: once; j_gene: TRBJ2-2; v_gene: TRBV5-1
CDR3aa: CASSQGQGEKKLFF; CDR3nt: TGCGCCAGCAGCCAGGGACAGGGAGAAAAAAAACTGTTTTTT; d_gene: TRBD1; abundance: NA; j_gene: TRBJ1-4; v_gene: TRBV4-3
CDR3aa: CASSVGTSGSIYEQYF; CDR3nt: TGTGCCAGCAGCGTGGGGACTAGCGGGAGTATCTACGAGCAGTACTTC; d_gene: TRBD2; abundance: NA; j_gene: TRBJ2-7; v_gene: TRBV9
CDR3aa: CASSQTLRDTGSYNEQFF; CDR3nt: TGTGCCAGCAGCCAAACCCTCAGGGACACCGGCTCCTACAATGAGCAGTTCTTC; d_gene: NA; abundance: NA; j_gene: TRBJ2-1; v_gene: TRBV9
CDR3aa: CASSVATGVLYEQYF; CDR3nt: TGTGCCAGCAGCGTAGCCACAGGGGTTCTCTACGAGCAGTACTTC; d_gene: TRBD1; abundance: NA; j_gene: TRBJ2-7; v_gene: TRBV9